A selection of T cell receptor beta chains follows, all from one sample in a study of blood T cell repertoires in COVID-19. Sequencing was performed with immunoSEQ multiplex PCR; in TCRdb, only in-frame clones are kept and a portion is missing. The sample lists approximately 250,000 clones; around 90% were seen once. The sequencing sample was made of PBMCs or T cells enriched from blood (not recorded which). The receptors originated from a middle-aged man who had been exposed to COVID-19. Both conserved end residues are part of each CDR3. The D gene is left open where the match is weak. The size field is filled for only some rows; it gives once, few, many or a size class.

- - TRBJ2-7 TRBV4-1 TGCGCCAGCAGCCAAGTGGGGGGGCAGTCCTACGAGCAGTACTTC CASSQVGGQSYEQYF
- - TRBJ2-7 TRBV3-1/TRBV3-2 TGTGCCAGCAGCGACGTTGCGGCAGGGCTCACACTCTACGAGCAGTACTTC CASSDVAAGLTLYEQYF
TRBD2 - TRBJ2-3 TRBV11-3 TGTGCCAGCAGCTTAGATCGAGCGGGAGGAGCAGATACGCAGTATTTT CASSLDRAGGADTQYF
TRBD1 - TRBJ1-3 TRBV28 TGTGCGGGACAGGACGCCTCTGGAAACACCATATATTTT CAGQDASGNTIYF
TRBD1 - TRBJ1-2 TRBV27 TGTGCCAGCAGTCTGACAGGGGGCTCTGGCTACACCTTC CASSLTGGSGYTF
- - TRBJ2-1 TRBV11-3 TGTGCCAGCAGCTTCGGCGGGACTGACTCCTACAATGAGCAGTTCTTC CASSFGGTDSYNEQFF
- - TRBJ1-1 TRBV5-6 TGTGCCAGCAGCTTGCAGGGGATGGTCACTGAAGCTTTCTTT CASSLQGMVTEAFF
- - TRBJ1-1 TRBV14 TGTGCCAGCAGCCAAGATCTTGGAGGGTCCGCTGAAGCTTTCTTT CASSQDLGGSAEAFF
- - TRBJ2-5 TRBV28 TGTGCCAGCAGTGCACATCCCAACCAAGAGACCCAGTACTTC CASSAHPNQETQYF
- once TRBJ1-6 TRBV4-3 TGCGCCAGCAGCCAAGGCAGGGGCGTAGGTTCACCCCTCCACTTT CASSQGRGVGSPLHF
TRBD1 - TRBJ1-1 TRBV7-9 TGTGCCAGCAACCCCGGGACAGGGGTGACTGAAGCTTTCTTT CASNPGTGVTEAFF
- - TRBJ1-1 TRBV6-2/TRBV6-3 TGTGCCAGCAGTAACCAGGGAACGACTGAAGCTTTCTTT CASSNQGTTEAFF
TRBD1 - TRBJ1-2 TRBV6-1 TGTGCCAGCAGTGAAAGGACAGGTAACCTCTATGGCTACACCTTC CASSERTGNLYGYTF
TRBD1 - TRBJ1-2 TRBV27 TGTGCCAGCAGTACAGGGGGCAGGTGGGGCTACACCTTC CASSTGGRWGYTF
TRBD1 - TRBJ1-6 TRBV4-2 TGTGCCAGCAGAGAGACAGGGGGCTCCTATAATTCACCCCTCCACTTT CASRETGGSYNSPLHF
- few TRBJ2-7 TRBV30 TGTGCCTGGAGTGAGGGCGGGCGGACCTACGAGCAGTACTTC CAWSEGGRTYEQYF
TRBD1 once TRBJ1-2 TRBV9 TGTGCCAGCAGCGCAACAGGGGACTATGGCTACACCTTC CASSATGDYGYTF
- - TRBJ1-6 TRBV9 TGTGCCAGCAGCGTCGTCACCGAGGGTTCACCCCTCCACTTT CASSVVTEGSPLHF
TRBD1 - TRBJ2-4 TRBV7-2 TGTGCCAGCAGCGTAACGAGGGGGCTGGGAGCCAAAAACATTCAGTACTTC CASSVTRGLGAKNIQYF
- - TRBJ2-5 TRBV28 TGTGCCAGCAGTACATACGACAGCCAAGAGACCCAGTACTTC CASSTYDSQETQYF
- few TRBJ1-2 TRBV6-5 TGTGCCAGCAGTCAGCGGGGCATGGACTATGGCTACACCTTC CASSQRGMDYGYTF
- - TRBJ2-5 TRBV7-2 TGTGCCAGCAGCTTTCAGGGCAATCGGGAGACCCAGTACTTC CASSFQGNRETQYF
TRBD2 once TRBJ2-1 TRBV4-2 TGTGCCAGCAGCCAACTCCAACCGGGACTAAACAATGAGCAGTTCTTC CASSQLQPGLNNEQFF
TRBD1 - TRBJ1-5 TRBV6-1 TGTGCCAGCAGTGAATGGTTAGGGGGCGGTCAGCCCCAGCATTTT CASSEWLGGGQPQHF
- - TRBJ1-2 TRBV12-3/TRBV12-4 TGTGCCAGCAGCCTTTTAAACCGGGATGGCTACACCTTC CASSLLNRDGYTF
TRBD2 - TRBJ2-7 TRBV7-2 TGTGCCAGCAGCCCTGAGCTTACTAGCGGGAGGGCCTACGAGCAGTACTTC CASSPELTSGRAYEQYF
TRBD1 - TRBJ1-4 TRBV5-1 TGCGCCAGCAGCTCCAGGGGGCTGGCTGAAAAACTGTTTTTT CASSSRGLAEKLFF
TRBD2 - TRBJ2-1 TRBV5-6 TGTGCCAGCAGCTTGGCGACTAGCGGGAGGGCCAATGAGCAGTTCTTC CASSLATSGRANEQFF
- - TRBJ1-5 TRBV6-5 TGTGCCAGCAGTTACCGGGGAGGCAGCAATCAGCCCCAGCATTTT CASSYRGGSNQPQHF
TRBD2 - TRBJ2-2 TRBV6-4 TGTGCCAGCAGTGATACCGGGACTAGTGACGCCGGGGAGCTGTTTTTT CASSDTGTSDAGELFF
- few TRBJ1-1 TRBV6-5 TGTGCCAGCAGTTACTCAAGGGGGGGCACTGAAGCTTTCTTT CASSYSRGGTEAFF
- - TRBJ2-7 TRBV5-8 TGTGCCAGCAGCCGGACTGGTCACACAGAGATACTCTACGAGCAGTACTTC CASSRTGHTEILYEQYF
- - TRBJ1-1 TRBV20-1 TGCAGTGCTAGTGCCCCTCAGGATATTACTGAAGCTTTCTTT CSASAPQDITEAFF
TRBD2 - TRBJ2-3 TRBV9 TGTGCCAGCAGCGCCAGGGATACTAGCGGGAGTAGCACAGATACGCAGTATTTT CASSARDTSGSSTDTQYF
TRBD1 - TRBJ1-5 TRBV4-2 TGTGCCAGCAGCCAGGCTACCGGAGGGACAGAGAATCAGCCCCAGCATTTT CASSQATGGTENQPQHF
TRBD1 - TRBJ2-5 TRBV6-5 TGTGCCAGCAGCATCGACAGGGGGCTTGAGACCCAGTACTTC CASSIDRGLETQYF
TRBD1 - TRBJ1-2 TRBV28 TGTGCCACACTCACCGGGACAGGAGTCTATGGCTACACCTTC CATLTGTGVYGYTF
TRBD1 - TRBJ2-1 TRBV6-4 TGTGCCAGCAGTGACGGGGACAGGGGGAACAATGAGCAGTTCTTC CASSDGDRGNNEQFF
- - TRBJ1-5 TRBV6-5 TGTGCCAGCAGACATGCAGGGGCCAACAATCAGCCCCAGCATTTT CASRHAGANNQPQHF
- once TRBJ2-2 TRBV2 TGTGCCAGCAGTGAAATAAGCGGAGCGAACACCGGGGAGCTGTTTTTT CASSEISGANTGELFF
- - TRBJ2-7 TRBV18 TGTGCCAGCTCACCAAGGGGGTCGGGCGAGCAGTACTTC CASSPRGSGEQYF